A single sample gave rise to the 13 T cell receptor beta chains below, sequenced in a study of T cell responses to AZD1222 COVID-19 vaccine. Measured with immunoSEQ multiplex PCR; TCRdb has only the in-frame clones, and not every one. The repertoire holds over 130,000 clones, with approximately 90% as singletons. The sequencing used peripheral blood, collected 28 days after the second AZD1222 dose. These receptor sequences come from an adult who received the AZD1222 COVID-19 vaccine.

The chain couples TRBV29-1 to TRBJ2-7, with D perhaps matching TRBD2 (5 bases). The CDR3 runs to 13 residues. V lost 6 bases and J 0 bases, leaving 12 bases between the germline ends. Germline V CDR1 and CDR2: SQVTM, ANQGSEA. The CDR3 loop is CSVYTRVSYEQYF. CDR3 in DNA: TGCAGCGTCTATACTAGGGTCTCCTACGAGCAGTACTTC.

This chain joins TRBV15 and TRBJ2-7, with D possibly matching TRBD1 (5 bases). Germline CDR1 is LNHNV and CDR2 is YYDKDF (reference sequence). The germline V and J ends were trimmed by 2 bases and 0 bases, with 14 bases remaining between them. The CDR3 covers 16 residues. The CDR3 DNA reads TGTGCCACCAGCAGACTTCAGGGAACGTTCTCCTACGAGCAGTACTTC. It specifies CATSRLQGTFSYEQYF.

The CDR3 here is CASSIGIGLPEEQYF. The CDR3 DNA follows: TGTGCCAGTAGTATCGGGATCGGGCTTCCGGAGGAGCAGTACTTC. The chain uses TRBV19 and TRBJ2-7; D may be TRBD2 (5 bases). The CDR3 totals 15 residues. CDR1 and CDR2 from the germline V gene are LNHDA and SQIVND (reference sequence). V was cut by 3 bases and J by 7 bases, with 19 bases left in between.

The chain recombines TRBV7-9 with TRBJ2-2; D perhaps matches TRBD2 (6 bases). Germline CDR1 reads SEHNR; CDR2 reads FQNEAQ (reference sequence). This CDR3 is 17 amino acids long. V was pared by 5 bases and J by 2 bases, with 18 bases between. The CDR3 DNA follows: TGTGCCAGCAGCAGTACTATCACCGGGACTAACACCGGGGAGCTGTTTTTT. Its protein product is CASSSTITGTNTGELFF.

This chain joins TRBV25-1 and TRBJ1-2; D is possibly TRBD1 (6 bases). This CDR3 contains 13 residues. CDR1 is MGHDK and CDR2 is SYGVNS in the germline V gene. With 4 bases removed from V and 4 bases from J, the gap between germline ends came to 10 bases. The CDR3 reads CASSVDRSYGYTF. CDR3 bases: TGTGCCAGCAGTGTGGACAGATCCTATGGCTACACCTTC.

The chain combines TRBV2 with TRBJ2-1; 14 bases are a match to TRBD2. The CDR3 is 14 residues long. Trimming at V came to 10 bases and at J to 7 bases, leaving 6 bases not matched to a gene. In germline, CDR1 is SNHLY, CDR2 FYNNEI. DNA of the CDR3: TGTGCCACCGCCGGGACTAGCGGGAGAAATGAGCAGTTCTTC. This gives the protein CATAGTSGRNEQFF.

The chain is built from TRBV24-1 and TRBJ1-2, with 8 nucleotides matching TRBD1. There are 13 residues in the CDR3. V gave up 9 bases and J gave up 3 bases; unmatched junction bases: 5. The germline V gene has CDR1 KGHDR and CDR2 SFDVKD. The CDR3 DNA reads TGTGCCACCGGACAGGGTGGGGACTATGGCTACACCTTC. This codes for CATGQGGDYGYTF.

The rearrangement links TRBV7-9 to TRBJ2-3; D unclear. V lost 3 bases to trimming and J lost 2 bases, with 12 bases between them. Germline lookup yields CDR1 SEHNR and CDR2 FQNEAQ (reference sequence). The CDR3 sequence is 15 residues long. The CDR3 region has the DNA TGTGCCAGCAGCTTTTCGGTAAACCCCACAGATACGCAGTATTTT. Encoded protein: CASSFSVNPTDTQYF. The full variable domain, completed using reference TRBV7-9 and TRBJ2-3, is DTGVSQNPRHKITKRGQNVTFRCDPISEHNRLYWYRQTLGQGPEFLTYFQNEAQLEKSRLLSDRFSAERPKGSFSTLEIQRTEQGDSAMYLCASSFSVNPTDTQYFGPGTRLTVL.

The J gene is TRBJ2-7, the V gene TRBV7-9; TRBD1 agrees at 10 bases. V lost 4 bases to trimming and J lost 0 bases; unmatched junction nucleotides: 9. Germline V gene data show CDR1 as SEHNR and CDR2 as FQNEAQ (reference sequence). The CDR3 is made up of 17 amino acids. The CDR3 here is CASSSTRDRGPSYEQYF. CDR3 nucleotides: TGTGCCAGCAGCTCGACTCGGGACAGGGGTCCCTCCTACGAGCAGTACTTC.

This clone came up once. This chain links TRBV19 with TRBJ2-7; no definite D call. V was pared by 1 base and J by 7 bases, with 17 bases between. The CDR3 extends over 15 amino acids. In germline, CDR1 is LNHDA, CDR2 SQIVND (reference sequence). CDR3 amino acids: CASSIAGTVVGEQYF. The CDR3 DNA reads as TGTGCCAGTAGTATAGCCGGTACAGTTGTCGGTGAGCAGTACTTC.

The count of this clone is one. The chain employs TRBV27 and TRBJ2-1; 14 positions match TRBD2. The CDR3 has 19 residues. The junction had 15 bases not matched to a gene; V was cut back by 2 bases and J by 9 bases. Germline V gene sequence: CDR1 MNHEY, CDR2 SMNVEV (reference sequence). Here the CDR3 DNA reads TGTGCCAGCAGTTTAAGGGGGGCAGGGTCCGGACTAGCGGGAGGTGAGCAGTTCTTC. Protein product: CASSLRGAGSGLAGGEQFF.

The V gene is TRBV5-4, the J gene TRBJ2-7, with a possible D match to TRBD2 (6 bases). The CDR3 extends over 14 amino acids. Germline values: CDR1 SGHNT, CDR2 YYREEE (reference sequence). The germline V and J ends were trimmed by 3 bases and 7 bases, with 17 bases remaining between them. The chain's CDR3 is CASSSLWDRGEQYF. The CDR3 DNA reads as TGTGCCAGCAGCTCCCTGTGGGACCGGGGGGAGCAGTACTTC.

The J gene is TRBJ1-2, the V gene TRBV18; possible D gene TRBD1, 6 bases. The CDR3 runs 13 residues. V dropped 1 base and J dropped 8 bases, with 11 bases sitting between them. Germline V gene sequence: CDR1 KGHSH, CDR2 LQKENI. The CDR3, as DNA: TGTGCCAGCTCACCACGGGGGGCGCAGGGCTACACCTTC. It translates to CASSPRGAQGYTF.